This record concerns one T cell receptor beta chain sequence. Profiled with immunoSEQ multiplex PCR; TCRdb holds only in-frame clones, not every one. Of some 110,000 clones in the sample, 70% to 90% were seen once. This record comes from a study of blood T cell repertoires in COVID-19. Turning to the study itself: Sample material is recorded as cDNA or gDNA derived from T cells, B-cell-depleted T cells, or PBMCs.

The clonotype originates from a man between 35 and 55 years old with acute or convalescent COVID-19. The sequencing input was peripheral blood.

The CDR3 DNA reads as TGCGCCATCCAGACAGGGAGCTTTAACGAGCAGTACTTC. Its protein product is CAIQTGSFNEQYF. This chain joins TRBV10-1 and TRBJ2-7; 7 bases agree with TRBD1. CDR3 length equals 13 residues. With V trimmed by 10 bases and J by 5 bases, 11 bases remained unmatched. Germline V gene sequence: CDR1 WNHNN, CDR2 SYGVQD (reference sequence).